This T cell receptor (beta chain) was retrieved from a study of control samples from healthy donors and cancer patients. This clone was seen once. The table came from immunoSEQ multiplex PCR; TCRdb's copy has only in-frame clones and leaves some out. Of 110,000 to 150,000 clones detected, about nine tenths appear once; the ten largest clones hold roughly 5%. Sequencing was done on a sample of blood. This receptor was obtained from a man between 25 and 39 years old in good health.

In DNA, the CDR3 is TGTGCCAGCATGGTGAACACTGAAGCTTTCTTT. Translated, it gives CASMVNTEAFF. V gene TRBV2 combines with J gene TRBJ1-1, with D unresolved. The CDR3 covers 11 residues. V lost 7 bases, J lost 0 bases, and 3 bases lay in between. Per the germline V gene, CDR1 is SNHLY and CDR2 is FYNNEI.